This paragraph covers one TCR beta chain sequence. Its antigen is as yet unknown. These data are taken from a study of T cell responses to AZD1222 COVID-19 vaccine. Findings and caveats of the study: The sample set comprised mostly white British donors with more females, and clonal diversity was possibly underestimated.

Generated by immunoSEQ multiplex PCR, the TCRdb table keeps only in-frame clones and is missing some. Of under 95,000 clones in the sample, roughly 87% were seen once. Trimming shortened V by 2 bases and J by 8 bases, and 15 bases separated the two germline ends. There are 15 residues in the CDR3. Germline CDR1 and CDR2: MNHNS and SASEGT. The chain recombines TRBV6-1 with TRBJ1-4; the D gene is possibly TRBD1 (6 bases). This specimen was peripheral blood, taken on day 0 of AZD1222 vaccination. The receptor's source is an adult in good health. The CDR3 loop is CASSEPGHPTEKLFF. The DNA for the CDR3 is TGTGCCAGCAGTGAACCGGGACACCCAACCGAAAAACTGTTTTTT.